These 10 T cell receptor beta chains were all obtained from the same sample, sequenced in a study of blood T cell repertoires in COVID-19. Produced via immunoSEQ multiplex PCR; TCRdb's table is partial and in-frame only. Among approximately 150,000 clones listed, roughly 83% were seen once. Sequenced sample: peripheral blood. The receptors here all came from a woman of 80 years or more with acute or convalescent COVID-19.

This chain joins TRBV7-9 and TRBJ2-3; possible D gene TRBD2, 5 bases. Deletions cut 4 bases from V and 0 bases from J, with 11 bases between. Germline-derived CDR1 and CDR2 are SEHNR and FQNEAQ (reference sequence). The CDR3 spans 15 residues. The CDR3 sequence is CASSSLTGSTDTQYF. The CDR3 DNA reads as TGTGCCAGCAGCTCCCTGACGGGAAGCACAGATACGCAGTATTTT. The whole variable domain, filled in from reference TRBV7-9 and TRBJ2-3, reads DTGVSQNPRHKITKRGQNVTFRCDPISEHNRLYWYRQTLGQGPEFLTYFQNEAQLEKSRLLSDRFSAERPKGSFSTLEIQRTEQGDSAMYLCASSSLTGSTDTQYFGPGTRLTVL.

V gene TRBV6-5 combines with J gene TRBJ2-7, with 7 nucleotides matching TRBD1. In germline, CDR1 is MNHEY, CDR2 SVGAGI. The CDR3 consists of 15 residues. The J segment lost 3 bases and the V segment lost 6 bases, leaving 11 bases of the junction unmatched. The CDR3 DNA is TGTGCCAGCAGCAGCGAGGGGGCCCACCGCTACGAGCAGTACTTC. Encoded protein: CASSSEGAHRYEQYF.

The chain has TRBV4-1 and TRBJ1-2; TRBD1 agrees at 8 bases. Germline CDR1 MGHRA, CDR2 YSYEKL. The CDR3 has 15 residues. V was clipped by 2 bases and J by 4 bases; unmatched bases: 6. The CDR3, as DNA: TGCGCCAGCAGCCAACGACAGGGGACGGGCTATGGCTACACCTTC. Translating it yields CASSQRQGTGYGYTF.

The chain's CDR3 is CASSLYAGPGTDTQYF. The CDR3 DNA follows: TGTGCCAGCAGCCTCTACGCGGGGCCGGGCACAGATACGCAGTATTTT. V and J are TRBV11-2 and TRBJ2-3; D is perhaps TRBD2 (6 bases). Germline lookup yields CDR1 SGHAT and CDR2 FQNNGV. This CDR3 is built from 16 residues. The V and J ends lost 5 bases and 1 base respectively, with 16 bases between them.

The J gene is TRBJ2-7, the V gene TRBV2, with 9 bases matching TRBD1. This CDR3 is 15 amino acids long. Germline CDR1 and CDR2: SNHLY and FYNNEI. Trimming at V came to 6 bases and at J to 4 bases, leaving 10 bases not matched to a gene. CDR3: CASRAGTGSLYEQYF. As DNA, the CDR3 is TGTGCCAGCAGGGCCGGGACAGGGTCCCTTTACGAGCAGTACTTC. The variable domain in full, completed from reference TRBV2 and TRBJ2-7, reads EPEVTQTPSHQVTQMGQEVILRCVPISNHLYFYWYRQILGQKVEFLVSFYNNEISEKSEIFDDQFSVERPDGSNFTLKIRSTKLEDSAMYFCASRAGTGSLYEQYFGPGTRLTVT.

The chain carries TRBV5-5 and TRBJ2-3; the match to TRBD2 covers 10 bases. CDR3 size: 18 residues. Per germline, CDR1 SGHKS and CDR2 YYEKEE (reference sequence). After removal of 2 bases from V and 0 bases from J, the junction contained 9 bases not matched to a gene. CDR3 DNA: TGTGCCAGCAGCTTTTCTCCACGGACTAGCGGTAGCACAGATACGCAGTATTTT. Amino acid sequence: CASSFSPRTSGSTDTQYF.

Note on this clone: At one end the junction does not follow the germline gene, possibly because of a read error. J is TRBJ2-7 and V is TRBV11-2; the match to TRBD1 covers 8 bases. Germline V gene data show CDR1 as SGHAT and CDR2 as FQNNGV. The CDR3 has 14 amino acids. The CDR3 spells CVSSLGQGSYEQYF. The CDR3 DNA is TGTGTCAGCAGCTTAGGACAGGGATCCTACGAGCAGTACTTC.

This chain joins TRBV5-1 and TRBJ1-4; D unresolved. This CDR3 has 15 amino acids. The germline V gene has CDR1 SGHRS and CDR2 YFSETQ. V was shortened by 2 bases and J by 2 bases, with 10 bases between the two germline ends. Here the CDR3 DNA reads TGCGCCAGCAGCTTCGGGGATGATACTAATGAAAAACTGTTTTTT. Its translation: CASSFGDDTNEKLFF. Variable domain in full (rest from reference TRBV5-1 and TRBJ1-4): KAGVTQTPRYLIKTRGQQVTLSCSPISGHRSVSWYQQTPGQGLQFLFEYFSETQRNKGNFPGRFSGRQFSNSRSEMNVSTLELGDSALYLCASSFGDDTNEKLFFGSGTQLSVL.

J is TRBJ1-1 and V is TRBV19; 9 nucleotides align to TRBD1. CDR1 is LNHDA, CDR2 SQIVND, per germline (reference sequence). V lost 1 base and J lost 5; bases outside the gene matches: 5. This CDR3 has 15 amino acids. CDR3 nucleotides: TGTGCCAGTAGTATAGGGCTGACAGGGGGAACTGAAGCTTTCTTT. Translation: CASSIGLTGGTEAFF.

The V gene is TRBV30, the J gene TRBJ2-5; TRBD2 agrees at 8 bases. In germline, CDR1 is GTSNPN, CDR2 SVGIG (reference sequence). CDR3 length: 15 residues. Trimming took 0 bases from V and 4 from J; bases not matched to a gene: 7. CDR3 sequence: CAWSVRGGLGETQYF. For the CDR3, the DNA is TGTGCCTGGAGTGTACGCGGGGGGCTGGGAGAGACCCAGTACTTC.